This TCR beta chain was recovered during a study of cytomegalovirus exposure and HLA in healthy donors. Study conclusions and caveats: A later analysis associated 15,000 to 20,000 TCR beta sequences with HLA alleles at a 0.05 false discovery rate.

Deletions cut 0 bases from V and 7 bases from J, with 10 bases between. The germline V gene has CDR1 KGHSH and CDR2 LQKENI. The CDR3 spans 14 residues. Note on this clone: No antigen is known for it.

Amplification used 60 Vbeta primers and 13 Jbeta primers. Only in-frame clones appear in the TCRdb table, and some are missing; sequencing was by immunoSEQ multiplex PCR. The sample comprises approximately 95,000 clones, approximately 81% of which are singletons, and about 4% rests with the top ten. V gene TRBV18 combines with J gene TRBJ2-1; maybe TRBD1 (7 bases). The sequence was obtained from a woman aged 40 to 49 in good health and CMV-seropositive. The sequenced material came from PBMCs. CDR3: CASSPPEGANEQFF. The CDR3 bases are TGTGCCAGCTCACCACCGGAGGGGGCGAATGAGCAGTTCTTC.